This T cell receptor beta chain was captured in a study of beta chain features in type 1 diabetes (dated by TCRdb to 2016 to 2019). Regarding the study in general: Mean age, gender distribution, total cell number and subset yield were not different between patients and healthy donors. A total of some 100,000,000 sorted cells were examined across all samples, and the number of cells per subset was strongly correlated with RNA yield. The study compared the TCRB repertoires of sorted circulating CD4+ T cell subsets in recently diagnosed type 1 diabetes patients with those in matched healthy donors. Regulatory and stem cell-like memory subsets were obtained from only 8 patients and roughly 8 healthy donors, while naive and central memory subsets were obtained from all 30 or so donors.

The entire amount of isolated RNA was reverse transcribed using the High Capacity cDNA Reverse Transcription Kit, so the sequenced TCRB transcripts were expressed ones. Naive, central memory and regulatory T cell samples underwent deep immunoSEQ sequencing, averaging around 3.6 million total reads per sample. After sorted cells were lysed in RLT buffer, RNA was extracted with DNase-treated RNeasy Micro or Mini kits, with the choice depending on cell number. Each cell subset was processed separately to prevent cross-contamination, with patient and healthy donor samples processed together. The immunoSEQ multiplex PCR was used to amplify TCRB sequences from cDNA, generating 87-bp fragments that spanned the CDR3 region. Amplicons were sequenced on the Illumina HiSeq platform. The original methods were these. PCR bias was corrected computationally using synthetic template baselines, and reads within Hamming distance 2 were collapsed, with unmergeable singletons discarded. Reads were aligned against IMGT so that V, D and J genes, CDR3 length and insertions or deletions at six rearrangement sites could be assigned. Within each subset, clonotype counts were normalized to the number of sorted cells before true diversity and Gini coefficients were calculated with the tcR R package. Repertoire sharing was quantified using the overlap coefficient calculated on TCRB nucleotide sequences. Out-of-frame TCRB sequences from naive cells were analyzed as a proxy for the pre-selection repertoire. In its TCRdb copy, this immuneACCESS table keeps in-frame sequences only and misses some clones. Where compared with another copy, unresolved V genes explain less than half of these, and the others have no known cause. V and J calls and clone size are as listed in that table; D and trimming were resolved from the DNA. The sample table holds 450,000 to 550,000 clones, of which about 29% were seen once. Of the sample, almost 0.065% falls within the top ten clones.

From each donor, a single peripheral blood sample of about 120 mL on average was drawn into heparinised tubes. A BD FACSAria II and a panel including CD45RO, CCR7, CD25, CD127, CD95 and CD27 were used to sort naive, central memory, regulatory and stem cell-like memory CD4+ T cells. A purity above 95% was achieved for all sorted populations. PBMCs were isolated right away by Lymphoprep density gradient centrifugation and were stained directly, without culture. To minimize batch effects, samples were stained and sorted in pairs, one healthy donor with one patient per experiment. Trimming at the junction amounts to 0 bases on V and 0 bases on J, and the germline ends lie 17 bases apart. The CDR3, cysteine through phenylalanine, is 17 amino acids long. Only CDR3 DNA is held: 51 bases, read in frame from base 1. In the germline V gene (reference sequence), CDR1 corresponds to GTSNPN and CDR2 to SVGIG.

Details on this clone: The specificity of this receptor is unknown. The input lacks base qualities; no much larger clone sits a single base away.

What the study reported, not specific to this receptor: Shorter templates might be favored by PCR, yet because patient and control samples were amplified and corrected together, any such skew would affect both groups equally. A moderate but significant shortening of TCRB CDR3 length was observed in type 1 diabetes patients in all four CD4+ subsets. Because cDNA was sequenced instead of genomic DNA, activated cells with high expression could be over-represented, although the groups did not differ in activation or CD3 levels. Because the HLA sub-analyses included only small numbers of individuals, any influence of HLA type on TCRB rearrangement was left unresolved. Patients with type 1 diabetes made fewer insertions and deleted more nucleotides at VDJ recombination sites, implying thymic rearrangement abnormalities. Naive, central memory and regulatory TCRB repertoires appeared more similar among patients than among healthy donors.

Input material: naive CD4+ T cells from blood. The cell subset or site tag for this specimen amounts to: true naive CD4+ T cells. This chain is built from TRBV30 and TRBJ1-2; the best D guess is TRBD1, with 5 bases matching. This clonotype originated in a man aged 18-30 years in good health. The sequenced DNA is TGTGCCTGGAGTGTACTGTTTGGGACTTCGTCTAACTATGGCTACACCTTC. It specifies CAWSVLFGTSSNYGYTF.